These 21 T cell receptor beta chains originate from one sample sequenced in a study of CXCR3-negative and CXCR3-positive naive CD8 T cells (dated by TCRdb to between 2018 and 2020). The data were produced on a NextSeq 550. The Human TCR Profiling Kit (MiLaboratory) was used to prepare UMI-labeled 5' RACE TRB cDNA libraries. TCRdb reprocessed the reads, and each CDR3 protein sequence is entered once, without DNA. The sample table gives approximately 7,000 distinct CDR3 sequences. Together, the top ten hold roughly 0.98% of the sample. Source material: naive CXCR3- CD8+ T cells from blood. The cell subset or site label corresponds to: CD45RO-CCR7+CD27+CD95- naive CD8+ T cells lacking CXCR3 (TNR3-). Receptors originate from a human donor in good health. Some clones in this sample may be carry-over from other donors' samples.

This clonotype is labeled medium-sized based on frequency. The chain recombines TRBV6-4 with TRBJ2-1. The length of the CDR3 is 15 residues. Germline CDR1 and CDR2: MRHNA and SNTAGT. CDR3: CASSESLGMYNEQFF.

This clonotype is identified as medium-sized from frequency. The rearrangement joins TRBV20-1 to TRBJ1-2; the TCRdb call, TRBD1, lacks DNA for checking. The CDR3 is 12 amino acids. Germline V CDR1 and CDR2: DFQATT, SNEGSKA (reference sequence). The CDR3 reads CSAEGTGYGYTF.

V gene TRBV25-1 combines with J gene TRBJ1-1; as DNA is missing, the TRBD1 call by TCRdb cannot be tested. From germline, CDR1 is MGHDK and CDR2 SYGVNS. The CDR3 contains 15 residues. The CDR3 here is CASSTPRDRNTEAFF.

The genes are TRBV27 and TRBJ2-2; TCRdb designates TRBD2, a call that cannot be tested without DNA. The CDR3 extends over 15 amino acids. Germline loops: CDR1 MNHEY, CDR2 SMNVEV (reference sequence). The chain's CDR3 is CASSLRARNTGELFF.

This clonotype ranks as medium-sized in terms of frequency. This CDR3 is CASSLLLAGYNEQFF. The chain uses TRBV7-3 and TRBJ2-1; the TCRdb call, TRBD2, lacks DNA for checking. The CDR3 runs to 15 residues. CDR1 and CDR2 from the germline V gene are SGHTA and FQGTGA.

V gene TRBV29-1 combines with J gene TRBJ2-3; TCRdb's D call of TRBD1 is untestable without DNA. Per the germline V gene, CDR1 is SQVTM and CDR2 is ANQGSEA. The length of the CDR3 is 13 residues. CDR3 protein: CSVADSDTDTQYF.

The chain has TRBV29-1 and TRBJ2-3; the TCRdb call, TRBD2, lacks DNA for checking. Germline CDR1 is SQVTM and CDR2 is ANQGSEA. The CDR3 covers 14 residues. CDR3 residues: CSVDAGGITDTQYF.

This clonotype is classed as medium-sized by frequency. The chain employs TRBV25-1 and TRBJ2-4; without DNA, the TCRdb call of TRBD2 cannot be checked. Germline V gene data show CDR1 as MGHDK and CDR2 as SYGVNS. This CDR3 is 15 amino acids long. CDR3: CASSEWREGKNIQYF. Combining the CDR3 with reference TRBV25-1 and TRBJ2-4 gives the whole variable domain EADIYQTPRYLVIGTGKKITLECSQTMGHDKMYWYQQDPGMELHLIHYSYGVNSTEKGDLSSESTVSRIRTEHFPLTLESARPSHTSQYLCASSEWREGKNIQYFGAGTRLSVL.

The gene calls are TRBV2 and TRBJ2-3; TCRdb proposes TRBD2, but this gene call is untestable without DNA. CDR1 and CDR2 from the germline V gene are SNHLY and FYNNEI. The length of the CDR3 is 16 residues. This chain's CDR3 is CASSEASEELTDTQYF. Full variable domain (rest looked up from reference TRBV2 and TRBJ2-3): EPEVTQTPSHQVTQMGQEVILRCVPISNHLYFYWYRQILGQKVEFLVSFYNNEISEKSEIFDDQFSVERPDGSNFTLKIRSTKLEDSAMYFCASSEASEELTDTQYFGPGTRLTVL.

This chain connects TRBV11-1 to TRBJ1-2. Germline CDR1 SGHAT, CDR2 FQDESV (reference sequence). CDR3 length: 14 amino acids. This CDR3 is CASSQMENNYGYTF.

The chain employs TRBV4-3 and TRBJ1-1. Germline assignment: CDR1 LGHNA and CDR2 YSLEER. The CDR3 sequence is 15 residues long. The CDR3 is CASSHPGRENTEAFF.

This clonotype counts as medium-sized by frequency. V usage is TRBV5-1 and J usage is TRBJ2-1; TCRdb designates TRBD2, a call that cannot be tested without DNA. The CDR3 spans 13 residues. CDR1 is SGHRS and CDR2 is YFSETQ in the germline V gene. The CDR3 is CASSFALAGEQFF. The full variable domain, completed using reference TRBV5-1 and TRBJ2-1, is KAGVTQTPRYLIKTRGQQVTLSCSPISGHRSVSWYQQTPGQGLQFLFEYFSETQRNKGNFPGRFSGRQFSNSRSEMNVSTLELGDSALYLCASSFALAGEQFFGPGTRLTVL.

This clonotype counts as medium-sized (0.01 to 0.1%) by frequency. This chain links TRBV29-1 with TRBJ2-5; there is no DNA to check the TCRdb D call of TRBD1. Germline assignment: CDR1 SQVTM and CDR2 ANQGSEA. The CDR3 is 13 amino acids. The CDR3 here is CSGSGDPQETQYF.

Judged by frequency, this clonotype is medium-sized. V and J are TRBV6-6 and TRBJ2-5; without DNA, the TCRdb call of TRBD1 cannot be checked. This CDR3 spans 15 amino acids. Germline V CDR1 and CDR2: MNHNY, SVGAGI (reference sequence). CDR3 amino acids: CASSIGARSGGTQYF.

This clonotype is called medium-sized based on its frequency. The CDR3 reads CASSWGVGANTEAFF. The chain carries TRBV5-1 and TRBJ1-1; TCRdb names TRBD1, which stays unverified in the absence of DNA. The CDR3 spans 15 residues. Germline lookup yields CDR1 SGHRS and CDR2 YFSETQ.

By frequency, this clonotype registers medium-sized. The V and J genes are TRBV29-1 and TRBJ2-7; as DNA is missing, the TRBD1 call by TCRdb cannot be tested. The germline V gene encodes CDR1 SQVTM and CDR2 ANQGSEA. The CDR3 runs to 14 residues. The CDR3 is CSVEARGHSYEQYF.

The rearrangement links TRBV29-1 to TRBJ1-2; TCRdb reports TRBD1, a call that lacks DNA to check it against. Looked up from germline, CDR1 is SQVTM and CDR2 is ANQGSEA. CDR3 size: 13 residues. CDR3 loop: CSVAGLGHYGYTF.

The V and J genes are TRBV19 and TRBJ1-1; TCRdb names TRBD1, which stays unverified in the absence of DNA. In germline, CDR1 is LNHDA, CDR2 SQIVND (reference sequence). CDR3 length equals 15 residues. The CDR3 region is CASSIRGQVDTEAFF.

The chain carries TRBV27 and TRBJ1-1. Germline V gives CDR1 MNHEY, CDR2 SMNVEV (reference sequence). The CDR3 is made up of 14 amino acids. The CDR3 reads CASSLSRGNTEAFF.

This clonotype registers medium-sized by frequency. V and J are TRBV5-1 and TRBJ2-7; TCRdb's D gene call, TRBD2, goes unchecked for lack of DNA. From germline, CDR1 is SGHRS and CDR2 YFSETQ. The CDR3 length is 17 residues. CDR3 amino acids: CASSWRDRHRGSYEQYF.

This chain joins TRBV13 and TRBJ1-1. This CDR3 region has 13 residues. Looked up from germline, CDR1 is PRHDT and CDR2 is FYEKMQ (reference sequence). CDR3: CASLEWGNTEAFF.